This T cell receptor (beta chain) was found in a study of post-analysis software for immune sequencing data. About the study: In terms of disease course, relapsing-remitting, secondary progressive and progressive-relapsing multiple sclerosis were included.

Looked up from germline, CDR1 is LNHNV and CDR2 is YYDKDF (reference sequence). V was pared by 3 bases and J by 1 base, with 14 bases between. The CDR3 totals 16 residues. Sequencing libraries made from TCR beta cDNA carried unique molecular identifiers. MiXCR, run by TCRdb on the PCR reads, gives a single entry per CDR3 protein. The top ten clones hold around 5.9% of a sample with about 540,000 distinct CDR3 sequences, roughly 34% of them seen once. General study points: About five TRBV segments, including TRBV5-6, TRBV5-1 and TRBV20-1, were more frequent in patients than controls. In multiple sclerosis, normalized Chao1 diversity was significantly below that of controls. Strong same-batch co-clustering of samples appeared with F measure clustering.

This clonotype was counted between two and nine times. The antigen remains undetermined. The genes are TRBV15 and TRBJ2-3; D may be TRBD1 (6 bases). The receptor's source is a girl aged 2-17 years with multiple sclerosis. Sequencing was performed on blood. The CDR3 DNA follows: TGTGCCACCAGCAGGGGGGCTAGACAAGGCACAGATACGCAGTATTTT. Protein product: CATSRGARQGTDTQYF.